This T cell receptor (beta chain) is drawn from a study of vaccination and CD4 T cells after COVID-19 (dated by TCRdb to the early 2020s). Regarding the complete study: Convalescent patients had a positive SARS-CoV-2 result on nasal swab PCR, and of these patients, several had mild disease and one had severe disease. The convalescent cohort comprised six males and four females, including two Hispanic individuals, seven Caucasians, two Asians and one multiracial person. Participants got two doses of the Pfizer-BioNTech BNT162b2 vaccine (n=8) or two doses of the Moderna mRNA-1273 vaccine (n=2). Post-COVID blood samples were collected from convalescent patients a median of around 96 days after diagnosis, with a range of about 30 to 170 days. Post-vaccine blood samples were collected a median of about 72 days after the second vaccine dose, ranging from roughly 12 to 250 days. Overlapping spike peptide pools from SARS-CoV-2 and from the common cold coronaviruses HCoV-NL63, HCoV-OC43 and HCoV-229E were used as culture stimuli. Control cultures received a CEFX viral epitope pool as the positive control, an HIV-1 Nef peptide pool as the negative control, or no peptide. The spike-specific CD4+ TCR repertoire was compared before and after mRNA vaccination in fewer than eleven COVID-19 convalescent patients and a few infection-naive healthy vaccine recipients.

For this clonotype: The antigen this receptor binds is unknown. The input lacks base qualities; no much larger clone sits a single base away.

Spanning cysteine to phenylalanine, the CDR3 consists of 14 amino acids. Solely the CDR3 DNA is kept, with 42 bases framed from the first base. Between the V and J ends, shortened by 3 bases and 6 bases respectively, the junction contains 14 bases. CDR1 and CDR2, looked up from the germline V gene, are ENHRY and SYGVKD. The paper's findings and limits, for the study overall: Nearly all vaccine-specific clones in convalescent patients (304 of 307) were mono-reactive for SARS-CoV-2 spike rather than cross-reactive with common cold coronaviruses. The median number of SARS-CoV-2-reactive clonotypes rose from roughly 20 after infection to 30 to 45 after vaccination, but the change was not significant. In convalescent patients, a median 86.3% of post-vaccine SARS-CoV-2-reactive clones were detected only after vaccination, and vaccine-specific priming was suggested by this finding. Only a relatively small number of convalescent patients were included in the study, and early timepoints following natural infection were not analyzed.

Explained via the paper, the treatment or condition label denotes: roughly 10-day PBMC culture with coronavirus spike peptide pools or control peptides (ViraFEST assay). The study used the ViraFEST assay, which expanded antigen-specific T cells with peptide pools and then identified expanded clonotypes by TCR sequencing. Positive SARS-CoV-2 PCR tests in the convalescent patients dated from March to December 2020, before Alpha, Beta and Delta variants emerged in the United States. Some 2 million PBMCs per well were cultured in IMDM with roughly 4.8% human AB serum and approximately 10 IU/ml IL-2, plus 10 ug/ml peptide pools. Half of the culture medium was replaced with fresh IL-2-containing medium on days 3 and 7. After 10 days of culture, CD4+ T cells were isolated by negative selection with the EasySep CD4+ T cell isolation kit. PBMCs were separated from whole blood using Ficoll-Paque Plus gradient centrifugation and then either used fresh or cryopreserved at -140C. Each culture condition was generally run in triplicate wells.

The method behind the library was PCR. At the Johns Hopkins FTIC core, DNA from the cultured CD4+ T cells underwent TCR sequencing with the Oncomine TCR Beta short-read assay. Genomic DNA was extracted from the cultured CD4+ T cells with the QIAamp micro DNA kit. Oncomine TCR Beta libraries made from cultured CD4+ T cells were pooled using unique dual indexes and sequenced on an Illumina iSeq 100. In the source study's methods: Non-productive sequences were removed, and CDR3s not starting with C, not ending with F or W, or shorter than 7 amino acids were discarded. The MANAFEST web application was used to identify antigen-specific clonotypes by comparing peptide-stimulated wells against reference wells and other culture wells. For a clone to be called positive, the clone needed an FDR below 0.05, an odds ratio above 5, and a productive frequency above 0.1% in at least two of three replicate wells. A clonotype counted as cross-reactive if it showed significant expansion both in the SARS-CoV-2 spike wells and in at least one common cold coronavirus spike condition. CDR3 homology was assessed with Levenshtein distances (stringdist) and unrooted phylogenetic trees (ape) in R version 3.6.1. In TCRdb, the public reads were trimmed at Q25 with fastp and aligned with MiXCR, with productive beta chains retained. CDR3 protein duplicates are merged, each entry listing the most common genes and DNA. The authors' filters were not applied to this entry. For this sample the table gives some 16,000 distinct CDR3 sequences, of which approximately 54% were detected only once. The top ten clonotypes cover around 7% of the sample.

The sequenced sample consisted of CD4+ T cells from blood, cultured in vitro. In this chain, TRBV10-3 is recombined with TRBJ1-1, with a tentative D gene TRBD1 over 5 matching bases. The origin of this receptor is a human donor who had recovered from COVID-19. The CDR3 in this case is CAISDRGARAEAFF. The nucleotides read TGTGCCATCAGTGACAGAGGGGCACGAGCTGAAGCTTTCTTT.